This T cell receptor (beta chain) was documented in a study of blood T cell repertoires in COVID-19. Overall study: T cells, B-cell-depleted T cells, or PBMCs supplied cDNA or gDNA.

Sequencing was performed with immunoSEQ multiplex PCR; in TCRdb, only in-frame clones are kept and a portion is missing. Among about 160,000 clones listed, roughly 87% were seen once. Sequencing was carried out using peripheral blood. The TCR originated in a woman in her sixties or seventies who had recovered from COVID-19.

The CDR3 loop is CASSLLGASTEAFF. The CDR3 region has the DNA TGTGCCAGCAGCTTGCTAGGGGCCAGCACTGAAGCTTTCTTT. The chain links TRBV7-9 to TRBJ1-1, with TRBD1 as a possible D gene (5 bases). This CDR3 comprises 14 residues. CDR1 is SEHNR, CDR2 FQNEAQ, per germline (reference sequence). The V and J ends lost 3 bases and 4 bases respectively, with 12 bases between them.